These T cell receptor beta chains were read from a single sample in a study of blood T cell repertoires in COVID-19. Sequencing was performed with immunoSEQ multiplex PCR; in TCRdb, only in-frame clones are kept and a portion is missing. The sample lists 120,000 to 150,000 clones; less than 90% were seen once. Specimen: peripheral blood. Receptors were obtained from a man aged 30 to 39 with COVID-19, enrolled during active disease. Both conserved end residues are part of each CDR3. A D gene is named only where the DNA matches it firmly. A row's size may be missing; if present it is once, few, many or a size class.

TRBV7-2	NA	TRBD2	15	TRBJ2-1	CASSLAASGTLEQFF	TGTGCCAGCAGCTTAGCGGCTAGCGGGACTCTCGAGCAGTTCTTC
TRBV27	NA	TRBD2	16	TRBJ2-1	CASSPFSGMSVNEQFF	TGTGCCAGCAGCCCGTTTAGCGGGATGTCGGTCAATGAGCAGTTCTTC
TRBV11-2	NA	TRBD2	18	TRBJ2-7	CASSLKLSGLAGAGEQYF	TGTGCCAGCTCTCTTAAGTTGAGCGGGTTAGCGGGAGCGGGCGAGCAGTACTTC
TRBV5-1	NA	NA	14	TRBJ2-7	CASSPGLLDYEQYF	TGCGCCAGCAGCCCCGGACTACTGGACTACGAGCAGTACTTC
TRBV7-2	few	NA	13	TRBJ2-5	CASTRGTQETQYF	TGTGCCAGCACCAGGGGTACGCAAGAGACCCAGTACTTC
TRBV12-3/TRBV12-4	NA	NA	12	TRBJ1-6	CASSSPKTPLHF	TGTGCCAGCAGTTCCCCTAAGACACCCCTCCACTTT
TRBV14	once	NA	15	TRBJ2-3	CASSRALPATDTQYF	TGTGCCAGCAGCCGGGCCCTCCCGGCCACAGATACGCAGTATTTT
TRBV29-1	NA	TRBD1	13	TRBJ2-3	CSGWTGAESAQYF	TGCAGCGGGTGGACAGGGGCCGAAAGTGCGCAGTATTTT
TRBV19	NA	TRBD2	15	TRBJ2-1	CASTGGRAPPNEQFF	TGTGCCAGTACAGGCGGGAGGGCCCCCCCCAATGAGCAGTTCTTC
TRBV19	NA	TRBD1	14	TRBJ1-1	CASIRDRGSTEAFF	TGTGCCAGTATTCGAGACAGGGGAAGCACTGAAGCTTTCTTT
TRBV29-1	NA	NA	13	TRBJ1-1	CSVAGQGNTEAFF	TGCAGCGTTGCTGGGCAGGGGAACACTGAAGCTTTCTTT
TRBV19	NA	TRBD1	14	TRBJ1-3	CASSTTGLVNTIYF	TGTGCCAGTTCCACGACAGGGCTAGTAAACACCATATATTTT
TRBV10-3	NA	NA	14	TRBJ2-1	CAISDRLPANEQFF	TGTGCCATCAGTGATAGACTCCCGGCGAATGAGCAGTTCTTC
TRBV27	NA	NA	17	TRBJ2-3	CASNYRSVGQTTDTQYF	TGTGCCAGCAATTATCGTAGCGTAGGACAGACCACAGATACGCAGTATTTT
TRBV28	NA	NA	19	TRBJ2-1	CASSLQGRGVYSSYNEQFF	TGTGCCAGCAGTTTACAGGGCAGGGGCGTATATAGCTCCTACAATGAGCAGTTCTTC